This T cell receptor beta chain was sequenced in a study of OX40 agonist ivuxolimab in advanced cancers. Trimming stripped 0 bases from V and 0 bases from J, with 9 bases between. The V gene's germline CDR1 is MNHEY and CDR2 SMNVEV (reference sequence). The CDR3 loop spans 15 amino acids. Repertoires were generated with immunoSEQ multiplex PCR, while TCRdb's copy carries only in-frame clones and drops some. Among 35,000 to 45,000 clones, approximately 80% were seen once, and the ten largest hold roughly 20%. This receptor was obtained from an adult with an advanced solid tumor such as melanoma, head and neck, liver or kidney cancer. V gene TRBV27 combines with J gene TRBJ2-7; D gene ambiguous. This sample comprised CD4+ or CD8+ T cells sorted from blood, obtained in a trial of the OX40 agonist ivuxolimab. CDR3 DNA sequence: TGTGCCAGCAGTTTATCAGGTCTTCTCTCCTACGAGCAGTACTTC. It specifies CASSLSGLLSYEQYF.